This T cell receptor beta chain was captured by sequencing in a study of CD8+ T cells in alopecia areata. Study details: Treated patients were given oral tofacitinib, which was dosed at 5 to 10 mg twice daily. Among treated patients, severity was scored by affected scalp area percentage. Overall study results and limits: Clonality in the scalp and expanded CD8+ clones ranked among the top 100 were significantly decreased by tofacitinib. Scalp sample sequencing also detects resident alphabeta T cells of normal skin.

Germline V lookup: CDR1 SGHRS, CDR2 YFSETQ. The CDR3 extends over 15 amino acids. This clone showed up just a few times. Its antigen is not known. At one boundary the junction diverges from the germline segment, which might be a read error. It was cDNA, reverse transcribed from extracted RNA, that served as the sequencing template. The repertoire was sequenced with immunoSEQ multiplex PCR; TCRdb's copy has only in-frame clones and lacks some. There are hundreds of thousands of clones in the sample; over 60% occur only once, and 0.95% to 1.5% lies in the top ten. Sample treatment: oral pan-JAK inhibitor, 5-10 mg twice daily.

Sequencing was performed on CD4+ T cells sorted from blood, taken at week 44, from a patient treated with tofacitinib. This TCR was sampled from a human donor with alopecia areata. The chain carries TRBV5-1 and TRBJ1-1, with no clear D. CDR3 nucleotides: TGCGCCAGCAGCTTGGAAAGTGGGCTGAAGACTGAAGCTTTCTTT. Translation gives CASSLESGLKTEAFF.